What follows are 5 T cell receptor beta chains derived from one specimen sequenced in a study of technical replicates of blood from a handful of donors. Data came from immunoSEQ multiplex PCR; TCRdb stores just in-frame clones and leaves some out. The table records approximately 75,000 clones, approximately 96% of them present only once. Material for sequencing was T cells isolated from PBMCs. The source is a human donor in good health.

In its sample, this clone was seen once. This sequence joins TRBV19 and TRBJ2-7, with 8 bases identical to TRBD2. This CDR3 spans 14 amino acids. V was clipped by 6 bases and J by 3 bases; unmatched bases: 7. Germline CDR1 and CDR2: LNHDA and SQIVND (reference sequence). CDR3 nucleotides: TGTGCCAGTAGCGCACTAGCGGCCCGCTACGAGCAGTACTTC. Amino acids: CASSALAARYEQYF.

V and J are TRBV7-2 and TRBJ2-3, with 10 bases lining up with TRBD2. The CDR3 consists of 17 residues. V shed 4 bases and J 4 bases; nucleotides not matched to a gene: 11. CDR1 and CDR2 from the germline V gene are SGHTA and FQGNSA. CDR3 in amino acids: CASSSFTSGAAADTQYF. The CDR3 coding sequence is TGTGCCAGCAGCTCGTTTACTAGCGGGGCCGCCGCAGATACGCAGTATTTT.

CDR3 sequence (DNA): TGTGCCAGCAGTTTAGGTGACAGGCCTATAACTTCACCCCTCCACTTT. This sequence encodes CASSLGDRPITSPLHF. V is TRBV27 and J is TRBJ1-6; D perhaps matches TRBD1 (6 bases). Trimming left V 2 bases short and J 9 bases short, with 17 bases between. Germline values: CDR1 MNHEY, CDR2 SMNVEV (reference sequence). CDR3 length equals 16 residues.

The chain links TRBV7-9 to TRBJ1-4; the D is unclear. Trimming took 5 bases from V and 0 from J, leaving 13 bases between them. This CDR3 region has 16 residues. Germline loops: CDR1 SEHNR, CDR2 FQNEAQ (reference sequence). The CDR3 DNA reads as TGTGCCAGCAGCACGGGTCAAGTTACAACTAATGAAAAACTGTTTTTT. Residues: CASSTGQVTTNEKLFF.

The sample holds one count of this clone. This chain uses TRBV5-1 with TRBJ2-7; weak D call: TRBD1 (6 bases). The germline V gene encodes CDR1 SGHRS and CDR2 YFSETQ. The germline V and J ends were trimmed by 4 bases and 1 base, with 18 bases remaining between them. This CDR3 comprises 16 residues. CDR3 sequence reads: CASSIRSQGQSYEQYF. The DNA of the CDR3 is TGCGCCAGCAGCATACGATCGCAGGGACAATCCTACGAGCAGTACTTC.